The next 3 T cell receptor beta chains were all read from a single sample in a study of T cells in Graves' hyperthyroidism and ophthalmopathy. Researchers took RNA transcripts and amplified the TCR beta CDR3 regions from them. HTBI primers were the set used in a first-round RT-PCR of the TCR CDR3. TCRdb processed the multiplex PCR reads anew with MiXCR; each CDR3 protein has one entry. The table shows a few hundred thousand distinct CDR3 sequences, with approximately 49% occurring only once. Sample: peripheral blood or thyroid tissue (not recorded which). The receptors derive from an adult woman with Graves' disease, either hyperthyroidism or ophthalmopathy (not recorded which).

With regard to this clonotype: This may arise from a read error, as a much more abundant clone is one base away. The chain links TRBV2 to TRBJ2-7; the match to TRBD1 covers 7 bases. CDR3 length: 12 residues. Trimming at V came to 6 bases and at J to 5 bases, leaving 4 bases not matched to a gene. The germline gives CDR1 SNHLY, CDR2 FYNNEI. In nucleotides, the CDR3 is TGTGCCAGCAGCGTGGACAGGAACGAGCAGTACTTC. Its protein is CASSVDRNEQYF.

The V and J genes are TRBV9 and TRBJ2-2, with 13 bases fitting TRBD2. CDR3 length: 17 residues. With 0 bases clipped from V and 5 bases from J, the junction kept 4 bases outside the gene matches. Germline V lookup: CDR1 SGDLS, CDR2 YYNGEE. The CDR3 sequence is CASSVAPGLAGTGELFF. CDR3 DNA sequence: TGTGCCAGCAGCGTAGCTCCGGGACTAGCGGGGACCGGGGAGCTGTTTTTT. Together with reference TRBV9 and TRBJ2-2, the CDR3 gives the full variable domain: DSGVTQTPKHLITATGQRVTLRCSPRSGDLSVYWYQQSLDQGLQFLIQYYNGEERAKGNILERFSAQQFPDLHSELNLSSLELGDSALYFCASSVAPGLAGTGELFFGEGSRLTVL.

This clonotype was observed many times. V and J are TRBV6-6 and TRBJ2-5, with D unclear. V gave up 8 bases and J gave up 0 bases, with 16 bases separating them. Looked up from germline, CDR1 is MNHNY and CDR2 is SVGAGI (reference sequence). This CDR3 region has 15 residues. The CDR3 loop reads CASLPSGAYQETQYF. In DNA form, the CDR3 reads TGTGCCAGCCTACCCTCCGGCGCGTACCAAGAGACCCAGTACTTC.